This T cell receptor (beta chain) emerged from a study of blood T cell repertoires in COVID-19. Study information: The samples span acute and convalescent COVID-19 from the United States, Italy and Spain. The analysed material was cDNA or gDNA that came from T cells, B-cell-depleted T cells, or PBMCs.

As handled by the study authors: Quantification of nucleated cells was approximated via reference gene primer amplification. TCRdb's copy holds only in-frame clones and misses some; the assay was immunoSEQ multiplex PCR. V, J and clone size reflect that table, while D and trimming were determined from the DNA. The sample contains about 210,000 clones, roughly 85% of which appear only once. Germline V lookup: CDR1 SEHNR, CDR2 FQNEAQ (reference sequence). V lost 4 bases, J lost 7 bases, and 14 bases lay in between. This CDR3 contains 15 residues. This chain joins TRBV7-9 and TRBJ1-6; D may be TRBD1 (5 bases). This clonotype was obtained from a woman at least 80 years old with acute or convalescent COVID-19. Sequencing used peripheral blood. CDR3 in amino acids: CASSSYSGGNSPLHF. The CDR3 region has the DNA TGTGCCAGCAGCTCCTATTCGGGGGGAAATTCACCCCTCCACTTT.